The text below deals with one TCR beta chain. The antigen remains unidentified. The CDR3 covers 14 residues. From germline, CDR1 is LNHDA and CDR2 SQIVND (reference sequence). The junction had 1 base not matched to a gene; V was cut back by 4 bases and J by 1 base. These data are taken from a study of cytomegalovirus exposure and HLA in healthy donors. The data were produced by immunoSEQ multiplex PCR, yet TCRdb's version contains in-frame clones alone and is incomplete. This sample yields over 75,000 clones, of which just over 90% are seen a single time; roughly 2.1% belongs to the top ten. Study observations and caveats: Rarity held for most TCR sequences, but there were some public TCRs that occurred in many donors. The tendency of first-cohort TCR clusters to co-occur in the 110 or so validation repertoires emerged from a later analysis. A list of 164 TCR beta chains associated with cytomegalovirus was given.

The rearrangement joins TRBV19 to TRBJ1-1; 9 nucleotides align to TRBD1. This clonotype was obtained from a man aged 25 to 40 in good health and CMV-seronegative. The source material was PBMCs. The CDR3, as DNA: TGTGCCAGTAGTAAGGACAGGGGGAACACTGAAGCTTTCTTT. This codes for CASSKDRGNTEAFF.